These T cell receptor beta chains were read from a single sample in a study of early T cells in non-severe SARS-CoV-2 infection. TCRdb reprocessed the 5' RACE reads via MiXCR and lists one record per CDR3 protein. The data contain 75,000 to 80,000 distinct CDR3 sequences, 15% of them singletons. The sequenced sample consisted of whole blood. The receptors were sampled from an adult who was a healthcare worker with PCR-confirmed SARS-CoV-2 infection or an uninfected control (not recorded which). Both conserved end residues are part of each CDR3. D genes are given only for firm matches. Some rows mark clone size as missing; the rest say once, few, many or name a class of expanded clone.

TRBD1 | TRBJ2-5 | 14 | TRBV9 | . | CASSWRTGEETQYF | TGTGCCAGCAGTTGGAGGACAGGGGAAGAGACCCAGTACTTC
. | TRBJ2-7 | 12 | TRBV6-6 | . | CASSYSTEGGFF | TGTGCCAGCAGTTACTCGACTGAGGGGGGGTTCTTC
. | TRBJ1-5 | 15 | TRBV28 | few | CASSFRGDGNQPQHF | TGTGCCAGCAGTTTCCGAGGGGATGGCAATCAGCCCCAGCATTTT
. | TRBJ2-4 | 14 | TRBV11-2 | many | CASSLWGAKNIQYF | TGTGCCAGCAGCTTATGGGGGGCCAAAAACATTCAGTACTTC
. | TRBJ1-5 | 14 | TRBV6-2/TRBV6-3 | . | CTSQPRANNQPQHF | TGTACCTCCCAGCCCAGGGCGAACAATCAGCCCCAGCATTTT
. | TRBJ1-2 | 15 | TRBV4-1 | . | CASSQVLGLLDGYTF | TGCGCCAGCAGCCAAGTTTTGGGTCTTTTGGATGGCTACACCTTC
TRBD1 | TRBJ1-1 | 15 | TRBV7-3 | . | CASSSTGMEDTEAFF | TGTGCCAGCAGCTCGACAGGGATGGAGGACACTGAAGCTTTCTTT
. | TRBJ1-2 | 16 | TRBV7-9 | . | CASSLLRDTVNCGYTF | TGTGCCAGCAGCCTGCTCCGGGACACGGTGAACTGTGGCTACACCTTC
. | TRBJ1-2 | 13 | TRBV27 | many | CASSFGVSYGYTF | TGTGCCAGCAGTTTTGGGGTTTCCTATGGCTACACCTTC
TRBD2 | TRBJ2-1 | 14 | TRBV4-3 | medium-sized | CASSQFPSGSEQFF | TGCGCCAGCAGCCAATTCCCTAGCGGGAGTGAGCAGTTCTTC
. | TRBJ2-5 | 14 | TRBV7-9 | . | CASSLANIQETQYF | TGTGCCAGCAGCTTAGCCAACATACAAGAGACCCAGTACTTC
. | TRBJ2-1 | 15 | TRBV6-5 | many | CASSYSPRGRNEQFF | TGTGCCAGCAGTTACTCGCCGCGGGGCAGAAATGAGCAGTTCTTC
. | TRBJ2-4 | 17 | TRBV7-9 | many | CASSPRGRPRAKNIQYF | TGTGCCAGCAGCCCTCGGGGACGCCCCAGGGCCAAAAACATTCAGTACTTC
. | TRBJ2-2 | 14 | TRBV13 | . | CASSLLENTGELFF | TGTGCCAGCAGCTTACTGGAGAACACCGGGGAGCTGTTTTTT
TRBD2 | TRBJ2-5 | 15 | TRBV5-6 | many | CASSLLRENQETQYF | TGTGCCAGCAGCTTACTGCGGGAGAATCAGGAGACCCAGTACTTC
. | TRBJ1-3 | 17 | TRBV15 | few | CATSGGQGRLSGNTIYF | TGTGCCACCAGCGGGGGGCAAGGCCGACTATCTGGAAACACCATATATTTT
. | TRBJ2-1 | 13 | TRBV7-2 | . | CASSRSHGNEQFF | TGTGCCAGCAGCCGAAGCCACGGAAATGAGCAGTTCTTC
. | TRBJ1-2 | 12 | TRBV2 | many | CASTPRTHGYTF | TGTGCCAGCACCCCTAGGACCCATGGCTACACCTTC
. | TRBJ2-5 | 17 | TRBV3-2 | . | CAISQELAGGLQETQYF | TGTGCCATCAGCCAAGAACTAGCGGGGGGCCTTCAAGAGACCCAGTACTTC
TRBD1 | TRBJ2-7 | 12 | TRBV5-1 | few | CASSRDREEQYF | TGCGCCAGCAGTCGAGACAGGGAAGAGCAGTACTTC
. | TRBJ2-4 | 15 | TRBV20-1 | few | CSASGPRAAKNIQYF | TGCAGTGCTAGCGGACCGCGTGCGGCCAAAAACATTCAGTACTTC
. | TRBJ2-7 | 14 | TRBV19 | . | CASSRTGGPYEQYF | TGTGCCAGTAGTAGGACCGGGGGACCCTACGAGCAGTACTTC
. | TRBJ2-3 | 17 | TRBV5-5 | once | CASSLGIGILPPDTQYF | TGTGCCAGCAGCTTGGGAATCGGAATCCTTCCCCCAGATACGCAGTATTTT
. | TRBJ2-1 | 15 | TRBV6-2/TRBV6-3 | many | CASSYDSRASSKQFF | TGTGCCAGCAGTTACGACTCACGGGCTAGTAGTAAGCAGTTCTTC
. | TRBJ2-5 | 10 | TRBV3-1 | many | CASSQGTQYF | TGTGCCAGCAGCCAGGGGACCCAGTACTTC
. | TRBJ1-5 | 18 | TRBV3-1 | . | CASRLDPPRVYSNQPQHF | TGTGCCAGCAGACTTGATCCGCCCCGGGTCTATAGCAATCAGCCCCAGCATTTT
TRBD2 | TRBJ2-3 | 15 | TRBV7-2 | few | CASRPTSEPTDTQYF | TGTGCCAGCAGGCCGACTAGCGAGCCCACAGATACGCAGTATTTT
. | TRBJ2-3 | 12 | TRBV2 | . | CASSASTDTQYF | TGTGCCAGCAGTGCTAGCACAGATACGCAGTATTTT
. | TRBJ2-7 | 15 | TRBV18 | many | CASSPPGQGSYEQYF | TGTGCCAGCTCACCACCTGGCCAGGGGAGTTACGAGCAGTACTTC
. | TRBJ2-1 | 16 | TRBV7-9 | . | CASSPTGFPSLNEQFF | TGTGCCAGCAGCCCCACGGGCTTCCCCAGTCTCAATGAGCAGTTCTTC
. | TRBJ2-3 | 14 | TRBV6-2/TRBV6-3 | . | CASGAQRGTDTQYF | TGTGCCAGCGGGGCCCAGCGGGGCACAGATACGCAGTATTTT
TRBD1 | TRBJ1-1 | 14 | TRBV27 | once | CASSPLPGGTEAFF | TGTGCCAGCAGTCCGCTCCCAGGGGGCACTGAAGCTTTCTTT
TRBD2 | TRBJ2-4 | 18 | TRBV11-3 | . | CASSFPGIAGVGKNIQYF | TGTGCCAGCAGCTTCCCCGGGATAGCGGGAGTTGGCAAAAACATTCAGTACTTC
. | TRBJ2-7 | 14 | TRBV12-5 | . | CASGFRRPSYEQYF | TGTGCTAGTGGTTTTCGCAGACCCTCCTACGAGCAGTACTTC
. | TRBJ1-1 | 13 | TRBV6-5 | few | CASSYGPNTEAFF | TGTGCCAGCAGTTACGGGCCCAACACTGAAGCTTTCTTT
. | TRBJ2-5 | 12 | TRBV10-3 | many | CAIRDTAETQYF | TGTGCCATCAGGGACACCGCGGAGACCCAGTACTTC
TRBD1 | TRBJ2-5 | 13 | TRBV7-6 | few | CASSATGGETQYF | TGTGCCAGCAGCGCGACAGGGGGAGAGACCCAGTACTTC
. | TRBJ2-1 | 13 | TRBV6-5 | many | CASSQGRGGEQFF | TGTGCCAGCAGTCAGGGCAGGGGGGGAGAGCAGTTCTTC
TRBD1 | TRBJ2-7 | 13 | TRBV20-1 | few | CSAYDRGGNEQYF | TGCAGTGCTTACGACAGGGGTGGTAACGAGCAGTACTTC
. | TRBJ2-1 | 17 | TRBV27 | . | CASSLSGQGRWYNEQFF | TGTGCCAGCAGTTTATCGGGTCAGGGGCGGTGGTACAATGAGCAGTTCTTC
. | TRBJ2-5 | 12 | TRBV29-1 | few | CSHRDGQETQYF | TGCAGCCACCGGGACGGTCAAGAGACCCAGTACTTC
. | TRBJ2-3 | 16 | TRBV20-1 | many | CSARDPIQGPTDTQYF | TGCAGTGCTAGAGATCCAATCCAGGGGCCCACAGATACGCAGTATTTT
TRBD1 | TRBJ1-1 | 13 | TRBV6-2/TRBV6-3 | many | CASRDPGGTEAFF | TGTGCCAGCAGGGATCCAGGGGGCACTGAAGCTTTCTTT
. | TRBJ1-1 | 10 | TRBV29-1 | few | CMGMNTEAFF | TGCATGGGGATGAACACTGAAGCTTTCTTT
. | TRBJ2-3 | 14 | TRBV6-2/TRBV6-3 | few | CASSLAGLTDTQYF | TGTGCCAGCAGTCTCGCCGGACTCACAGATACGCAGTATTTT
. | TRBJ2-7 | 13 | TRBV29-1 | few | CSGGRGDSIEQYF | TGCAGCGGGGGTAGGGGCGATTCTATCGAGCAGTACTTC
. | TRBJ2-3 | 15 | TRBV18 | . | CASSPREQNTDTQYF | TGTGCCAGCTCACCACGGGAACAGAACACAGATACGCAGTATTTT
. | TRBJ1-2 | 12 | TRBV3-1 | many | CASSLEYYGYTF | TGTGCCAGCAGCCTGGAGTACTATGGCTACACCTTC
. | TRBJ1-5 | 14 | TRBV6-2/TRBV6-3 | . | CASSGTRSNQPQHF | TGTGCCAGCAGTGGAACCCGTAGCAATCAGCCCCAGCATTTT
. | TRBJ2-7 | 14 | TRBV28 | few | CASSPGGRTNEQYF | TGTGCCAGCAGTCCAGGCGGAAGGACCAACGAGCAGTACTTC
. | TRBJ1-3 | 15 | TRBV18 | . | CASSLSGSSGNTIYF | TGTGCCAGCTCACTGTCGGGGTCTTCTGGAAACACCATATATTTT
TRBD2 | TRBJ2-3 | 15 | TRBV9 | . | CASSQSGGAGGTQYF | TGTGCCAGCAGCCAGAGCGGGGGGGCCGGTGGGACGCAGTATTTT
TRBD1 | TRBJ1-1 | 14 | TRBV6-5 | few | CASSYGGQGGEAFF | TGTGCCAGCAGTTACGGGGGACAGGGCGGGGAAGCTTTCTTT
. | TRBJ2-7 | 15 | TRBV29-1 | . | CSVEAVRSGRYEQYF | TGCAGCGTTGAAGCCGTCAGATCGGGTCGCTACGAGCAGTACTTC
. | TRBJ1-1 | 14 | TRBV11-2 | . | CASSLEGGATEAFF | TGTGCCAGCAGCTTAGAGGGGGGCGCGACTGAAGCTTTCTTT
TRBD2 | TRBJ2-3 | 16 | TRBV4-2 | . | CASSQETSGRTDTQYF | TGTGCCAGCAGCCAAGAAACTAGCGGACGCACAGATACGCAGTATTTT
. | TRBJ2-7 | 13 | TRBV29-1 | few | CSVDVIGSYEQYF | TGCAGCGTTGATGTTATAGGGTCCTACGAGCAGTACTTC
. | TRBJ1-1 | 11 | TRBV28 | . | CASSLRLEAFF | TGTGCCAGCAGTTTACGGCTGGAAGCTTTCTTT
. | TRBJ1-3 | 14 | TRBV5-4 | . | CASSLGVSENTIYF | TGTGCCAGCAGCTTGGGGGTCTCTGAAAACACCATATATTTT